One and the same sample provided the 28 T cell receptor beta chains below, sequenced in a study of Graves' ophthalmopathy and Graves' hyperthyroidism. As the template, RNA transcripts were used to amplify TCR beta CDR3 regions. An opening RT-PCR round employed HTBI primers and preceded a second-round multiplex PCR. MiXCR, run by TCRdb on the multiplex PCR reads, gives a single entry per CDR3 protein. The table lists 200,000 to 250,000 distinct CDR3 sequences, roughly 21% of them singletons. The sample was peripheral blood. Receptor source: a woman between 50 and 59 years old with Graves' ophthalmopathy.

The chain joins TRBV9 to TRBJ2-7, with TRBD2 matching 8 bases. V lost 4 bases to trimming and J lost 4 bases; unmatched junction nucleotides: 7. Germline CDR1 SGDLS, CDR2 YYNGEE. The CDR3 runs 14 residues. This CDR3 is CASSTGGVGYEQYF. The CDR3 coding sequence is TGTGCCAGCAGCACCGGGGGGGTCGGATACGAGCAGTACTTC.

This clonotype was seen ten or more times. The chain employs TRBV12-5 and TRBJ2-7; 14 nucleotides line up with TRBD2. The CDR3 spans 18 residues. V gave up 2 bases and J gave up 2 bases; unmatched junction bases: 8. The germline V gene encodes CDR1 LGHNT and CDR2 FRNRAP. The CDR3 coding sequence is TGTGCTAGTGGTTTGAGGATCGGGACTAGCGGGGGAACCTACGAGCAGTACTTC. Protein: CASGLRIGTSGGTYEQYF.

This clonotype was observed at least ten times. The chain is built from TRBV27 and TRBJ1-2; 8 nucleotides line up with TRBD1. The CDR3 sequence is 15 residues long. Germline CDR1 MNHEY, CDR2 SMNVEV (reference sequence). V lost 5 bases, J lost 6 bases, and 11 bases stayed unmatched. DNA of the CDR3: TGTGCCAGCAGTCCGTACCTGGACAGGGCGGATGGCTACACCTTC. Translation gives CASSPYLDRADGYTF.

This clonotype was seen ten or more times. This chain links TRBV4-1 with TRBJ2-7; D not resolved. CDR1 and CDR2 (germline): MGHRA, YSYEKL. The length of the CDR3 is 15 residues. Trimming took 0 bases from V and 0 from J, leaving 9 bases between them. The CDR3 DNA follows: TGCGCCAGCAGCCAAGAACTGGTTAGCTCCTACGAGCAGTACTTC. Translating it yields CASSQELVSSYEQYF.

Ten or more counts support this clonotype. CDR3 amino acids: CATSRLTGVAETQYF. The CDR3, as DNA: TGTGCCACCAGCAGACTCACAGGGGTGGCAGAGACCCAGTACTTC. The chain has TRBV15 and TRBJ2-5; 7 bases fit TRBD1. Germline CDR1 reads LNHNV; CDR2 reads YYDKDF (reference sequence). V shed 2 bases, J shed 4 bases, and the junction held 7 bases outside the gene matches. The CDR3 has 15 amino acids. Variable domain in full (rest from reference TRBV15 and TRBJ2-5): DAMVIQNPRYQVTQFGKPVTLSCSQTLNHNVMYWYQQKSSQAPKLLFHYYDKDFNNEADTPDNFQSRRPNTSFCFLDIRSPGLGDTAMYLCATSRLTGVAETQYFGPGTRLLVL.

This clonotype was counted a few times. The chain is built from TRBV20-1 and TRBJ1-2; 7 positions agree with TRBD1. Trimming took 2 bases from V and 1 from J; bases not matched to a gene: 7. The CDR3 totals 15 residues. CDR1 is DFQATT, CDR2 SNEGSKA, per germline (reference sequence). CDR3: CSARTQGGVNYGYTF. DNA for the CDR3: TGCAGTGCTAGAACTCAGGGGGGGGTTAACTATGGCTACACCTTC.

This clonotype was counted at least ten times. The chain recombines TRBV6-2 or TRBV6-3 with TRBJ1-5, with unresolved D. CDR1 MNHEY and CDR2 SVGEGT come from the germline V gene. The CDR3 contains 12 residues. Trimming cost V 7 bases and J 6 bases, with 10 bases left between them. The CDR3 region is CASTDPLQPQHF. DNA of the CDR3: TGTGCCAGCACCGACCCCCTTCAGCCCCAGCATTTT.

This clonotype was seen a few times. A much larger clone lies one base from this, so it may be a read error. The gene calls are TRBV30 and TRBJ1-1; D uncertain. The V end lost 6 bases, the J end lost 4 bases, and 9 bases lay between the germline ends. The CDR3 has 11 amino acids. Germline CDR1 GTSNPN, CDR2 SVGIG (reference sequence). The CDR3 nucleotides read TGTGCCTGTCCAGGTGGCACTGAAGCTTTCTTT. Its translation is CACPGGTEAFF. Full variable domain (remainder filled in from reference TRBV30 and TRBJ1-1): SQTIHQWPATLVQPVGSPLSLECTVEGTSNPNLYWYRQAAGRGLQLLFYSVGIGQISSEVPQNLSASRPQDRQFILSSKKLLLSDSGFYLCACPGGTEAFFGQGTRLTVV.

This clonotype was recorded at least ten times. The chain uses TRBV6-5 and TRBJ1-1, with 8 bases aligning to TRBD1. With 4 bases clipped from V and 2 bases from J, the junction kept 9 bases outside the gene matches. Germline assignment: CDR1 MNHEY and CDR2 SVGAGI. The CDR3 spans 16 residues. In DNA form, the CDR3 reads TGTGCCAGCAGTTCCGACAGGGGCTGGGGCAACACTGAAGCTTTCTTT. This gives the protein CASSSDRGWGNTEAFF.

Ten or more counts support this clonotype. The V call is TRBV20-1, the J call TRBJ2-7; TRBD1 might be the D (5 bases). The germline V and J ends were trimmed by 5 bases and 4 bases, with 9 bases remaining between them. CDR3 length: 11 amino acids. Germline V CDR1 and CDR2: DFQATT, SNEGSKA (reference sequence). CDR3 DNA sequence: TGCAGTGCTTCTGGGGCGTACGAGCAGTACTTC. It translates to CSASGAYEQYF.

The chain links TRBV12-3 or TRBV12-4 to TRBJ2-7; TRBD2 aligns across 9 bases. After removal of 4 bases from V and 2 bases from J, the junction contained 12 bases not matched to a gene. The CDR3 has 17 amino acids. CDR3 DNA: TGTGCCAGCAGTTCCCGCGGGGTAGCGGGAGTCCCCTACGAGCAGTACTTC. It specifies CASSSRGVAGVPYEQYF.

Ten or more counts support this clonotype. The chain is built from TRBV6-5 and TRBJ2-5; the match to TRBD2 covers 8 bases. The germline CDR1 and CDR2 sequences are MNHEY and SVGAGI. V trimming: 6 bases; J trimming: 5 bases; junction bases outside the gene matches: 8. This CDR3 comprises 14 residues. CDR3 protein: CASRGGRSGETQYF. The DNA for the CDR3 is TGTGCCAGCAGAGGCGGGAGGTCCGGGGAGACCCAGTACTTC.

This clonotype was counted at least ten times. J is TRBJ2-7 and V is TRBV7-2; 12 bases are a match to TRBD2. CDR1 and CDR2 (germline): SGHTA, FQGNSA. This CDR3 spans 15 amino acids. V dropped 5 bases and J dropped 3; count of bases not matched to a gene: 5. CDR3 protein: CASSEGLAGFYEQYF. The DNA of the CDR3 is TGTGCCAGCAGCGAAGGACTAGCGGGGTTCTACGAGCAGTACTTC.

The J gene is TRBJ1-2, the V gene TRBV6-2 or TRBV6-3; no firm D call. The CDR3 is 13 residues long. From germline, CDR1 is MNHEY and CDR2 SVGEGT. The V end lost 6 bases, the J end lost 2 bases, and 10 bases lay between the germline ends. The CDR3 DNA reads TGTGCCAGCAGCAACGTACAGAACTATGGCTACACCTTC. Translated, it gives CASSNVQNYGYTF.

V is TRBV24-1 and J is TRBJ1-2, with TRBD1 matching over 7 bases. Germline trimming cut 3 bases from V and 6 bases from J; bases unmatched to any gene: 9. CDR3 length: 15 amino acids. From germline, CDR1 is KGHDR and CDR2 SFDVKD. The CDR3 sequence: CATSDPGQPTDGYTF. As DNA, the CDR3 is TGTGCCACCAGTGATCCGGGACAGCCGACTGATGGCTACACCTTC.

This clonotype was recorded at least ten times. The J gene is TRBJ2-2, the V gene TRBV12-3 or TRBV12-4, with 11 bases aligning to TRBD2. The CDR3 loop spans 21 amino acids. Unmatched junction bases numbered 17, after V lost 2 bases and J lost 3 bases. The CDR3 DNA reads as TGTGCCAGCAGTTTAAGGCTCCTCGGGCTAGCGGGAGGCCGAGACACCGGGGAGCTGTTTTTT. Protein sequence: CASSLRLLGLAGGRDTGELFF.

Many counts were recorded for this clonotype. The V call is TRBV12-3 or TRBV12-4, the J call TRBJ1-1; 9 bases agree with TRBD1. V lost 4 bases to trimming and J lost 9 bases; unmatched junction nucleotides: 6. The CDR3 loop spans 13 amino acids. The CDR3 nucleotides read TGTGCCAGCAGTTCCACCGGACAGGGGCAAGCTTTCTTT. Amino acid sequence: CASSSTGQGQAFF.

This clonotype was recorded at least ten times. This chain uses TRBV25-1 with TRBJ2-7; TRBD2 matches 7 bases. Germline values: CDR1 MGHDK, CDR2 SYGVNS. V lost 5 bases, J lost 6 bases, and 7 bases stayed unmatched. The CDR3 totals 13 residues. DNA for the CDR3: TGTGCCAGCAGTTCCTCAGGGAGGGCCGAGCAGTACTTC. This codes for CASSSSGRAEQYF.

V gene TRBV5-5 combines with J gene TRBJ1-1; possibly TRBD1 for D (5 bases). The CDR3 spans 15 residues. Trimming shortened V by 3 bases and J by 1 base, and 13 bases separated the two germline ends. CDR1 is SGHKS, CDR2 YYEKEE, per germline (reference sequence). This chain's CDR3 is CASSWDPYGNTEAFF. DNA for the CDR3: TGTGCCAGCAGCTGGGACCCCTACGGGAACACTGAAGCTTTCTTT.

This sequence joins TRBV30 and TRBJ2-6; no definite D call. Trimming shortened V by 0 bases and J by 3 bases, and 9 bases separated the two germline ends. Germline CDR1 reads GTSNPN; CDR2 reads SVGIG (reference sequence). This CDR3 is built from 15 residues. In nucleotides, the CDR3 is TGTGCCTGGAGTGTATTTGGTGGTGGGGCCAACGTCCTGACTTTC. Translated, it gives CAWSVFGGGANVLTF.

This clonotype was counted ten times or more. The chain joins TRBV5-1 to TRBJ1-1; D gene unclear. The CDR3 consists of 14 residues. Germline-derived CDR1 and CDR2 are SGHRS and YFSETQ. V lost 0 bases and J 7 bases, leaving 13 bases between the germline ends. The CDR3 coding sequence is TGCGCCAGCAGCTTGGTAGGGCGGTCAGGTGAAGCTTTCTTT. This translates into CASSLVGRSGEAFF.

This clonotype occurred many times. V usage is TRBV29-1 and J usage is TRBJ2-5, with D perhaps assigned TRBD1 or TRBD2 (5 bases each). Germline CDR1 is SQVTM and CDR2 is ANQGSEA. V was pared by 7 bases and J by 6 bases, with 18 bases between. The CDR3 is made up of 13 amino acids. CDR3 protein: CSATGDGQKTQYF. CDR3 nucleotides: TGCAGCGCTACTGGGGACGGTCAAAAGACCCAGTACTTC.

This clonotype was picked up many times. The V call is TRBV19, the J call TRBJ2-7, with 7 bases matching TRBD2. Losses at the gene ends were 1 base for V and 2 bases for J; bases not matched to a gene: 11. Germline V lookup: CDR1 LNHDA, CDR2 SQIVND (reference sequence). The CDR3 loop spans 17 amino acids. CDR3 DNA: TGTGCCAGTAGTATAGGGAAAAGTGCGGGACTACCCTACGAGCAGTACTTC. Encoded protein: CASSIGKSAGLPYEQYF.

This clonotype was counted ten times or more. Written as DNA, the CDR3 is TGTGCCAGCAGCCTCGGGACAGGGAGGTGGGAGACCCAGTACTTC. It yields the protein CASSLGTGRWETQYF. The chain carries TRBV3-1 and TRBJ2-5; 9 bases are a match to TRBD1. V shed 4 bases, J shed 5 bases, and the junction held 8 bases outside the gene matches. In germline, CDR1 is LGHDT, CDR2 YNNKEL (reference sequence). The CDR3 spans 15 residues.

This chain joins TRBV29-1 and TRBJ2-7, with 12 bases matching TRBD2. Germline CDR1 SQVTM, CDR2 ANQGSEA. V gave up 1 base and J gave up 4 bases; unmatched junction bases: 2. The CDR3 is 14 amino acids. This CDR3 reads CSVEGTSGTYEQYF. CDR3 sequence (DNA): TGCAGCGTTGAAGGGACTAGCGGGACATACGAGCAGTACTTC.

The CDR3 nucleotides read TGTGCCAGTAGTTCCTCGACAGTTGGGGGGTCCTACGAGCAGTACTTC. Its translation is CASSSSTVGGSYEQYF. The rearrangement links TRBV19 to TRBJ2-7; weak D call: TRBD2 (6 bases). There are 16 residues in the CDR3. The germline CDR1 and CDR2 sequences are LNHDA and SQIVND (reference sequence). Trimming took off 5 bases at V and 1 base at J, with 18 bases between the two ends.

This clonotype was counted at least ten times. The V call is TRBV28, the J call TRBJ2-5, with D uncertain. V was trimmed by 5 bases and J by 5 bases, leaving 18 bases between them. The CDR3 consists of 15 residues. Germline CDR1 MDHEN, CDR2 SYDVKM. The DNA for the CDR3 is TGTGCCAGCAGTCCCCGAACGGGTTTGATTGAGACCCAGTACTTC. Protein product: CASSPRTGLIETQYF.

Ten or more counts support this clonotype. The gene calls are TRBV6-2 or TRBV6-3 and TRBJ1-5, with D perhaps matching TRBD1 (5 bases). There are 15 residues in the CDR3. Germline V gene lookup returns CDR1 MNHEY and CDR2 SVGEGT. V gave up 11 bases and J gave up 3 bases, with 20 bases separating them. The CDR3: CAARVSEGHNQPQHF. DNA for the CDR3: TGTGCCGCCAGGGTTAGTGAAGGTCACAATCAGCCCCAGCATTTT.